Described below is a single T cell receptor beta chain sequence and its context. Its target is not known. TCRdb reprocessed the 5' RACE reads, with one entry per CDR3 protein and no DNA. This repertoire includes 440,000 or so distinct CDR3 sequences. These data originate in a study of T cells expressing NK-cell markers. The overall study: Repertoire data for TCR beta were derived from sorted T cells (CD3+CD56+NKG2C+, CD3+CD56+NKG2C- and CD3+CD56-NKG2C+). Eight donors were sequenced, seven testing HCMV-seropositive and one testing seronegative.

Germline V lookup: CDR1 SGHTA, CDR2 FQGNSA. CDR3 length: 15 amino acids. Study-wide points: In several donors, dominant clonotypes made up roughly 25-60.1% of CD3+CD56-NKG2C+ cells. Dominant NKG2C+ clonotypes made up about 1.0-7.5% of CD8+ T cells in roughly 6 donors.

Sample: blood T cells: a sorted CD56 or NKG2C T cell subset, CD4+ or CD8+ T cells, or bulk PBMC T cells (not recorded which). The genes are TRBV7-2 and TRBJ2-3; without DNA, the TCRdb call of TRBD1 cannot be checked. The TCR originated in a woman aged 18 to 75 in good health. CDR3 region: CASSFRDISTDTQYF. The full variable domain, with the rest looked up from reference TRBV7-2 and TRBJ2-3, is GAGVSQSPSNKVTEKGKDVELRCDPISGHTALYWYRQSLGQGLEFLIYFQGNSAPDKSGLPSDRFSAERTGGSVSTLTIQRTQQEDSAVYLCASSFRDISTDTQYFGPGTRLTVL.